The clone carrying this T cell receptor beta chain was picked up many times. What it binds is unknown. V lost 3 bases and J lost 0, with 11 bases in between. The CDR3 totals 15 residues. CDR1 MRHNA and CDR2 SNTAGT come from the germline V gene. As for time point: newly diagnosed GD, antithyroid drugs for less than 3 months. Extracted PBMC RNA gave rise to the TCR library. This record comes from a study of regulatory T cells in long-lasting Graves disease. Overall study results and limits: Only peripheral blood was studied, not thyroid tissue. Results may be inaccurate due to the small sample size.

Arm-PCR of CDR3 regions and iRepertoire HTBI primers were used to build TCR beta libraries. Original handling: Across all samples, approximately 68 TRBV segments and more than 11 TRBJ segments were identified. TCRdb re-called the multiplex PCR reads through MiXCR, storing one row per CDR3 protein. In this record, the V and J calls reflect TCRdb's handling and not the investigators' own analysis. Among roughly 220,000 distinct CDR3 sequences, around 20% were seen once, and the ten largest hold around 21%. Specimen: peripheral blood mononuclear cells (PBMCs), collected at new diagnosis, from a patient treated with antithyroid drugs. The chain joins TRBV6-4 to TRBJ1-2; D uncertain. This TCR came from a female donor with Graves disease. CDR3 in amino acids: CASSEESGANYGYTF. CDR3 bases: TGTGCCAGCAGTGAGGAGTCGGGAGCTAACTATGGCTACACCTTC.